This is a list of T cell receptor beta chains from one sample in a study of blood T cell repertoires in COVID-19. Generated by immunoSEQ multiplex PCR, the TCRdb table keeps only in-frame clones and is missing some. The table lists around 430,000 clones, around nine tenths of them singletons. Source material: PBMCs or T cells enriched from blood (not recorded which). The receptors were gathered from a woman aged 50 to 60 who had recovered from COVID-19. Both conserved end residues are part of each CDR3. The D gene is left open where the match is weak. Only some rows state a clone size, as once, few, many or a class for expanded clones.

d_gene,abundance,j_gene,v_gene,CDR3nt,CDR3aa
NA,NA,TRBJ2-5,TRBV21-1,TGTGCCAGCAGCACATGCACTAGCGAGGTTGCCGAGACCCAGTACTTC,CASSTCTSEVAETQYF
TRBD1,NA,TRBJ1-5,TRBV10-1,TGCGCCAGCAGTGAGAGGGACAGGGTCTTCAATCAGCCCCAGCATTTT,CASSERDRVFNQPQHF
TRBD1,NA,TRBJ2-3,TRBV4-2,TGTGCCAGCAGCCGAGGGACAGGTGGTGGGAGCACAGATACGCAGTATTTT,CASSRGTGGGSTDTQYF
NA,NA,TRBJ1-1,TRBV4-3,TGCGCCAGCAGCCAAGTGGGCCAGTTCACTGAAGCTTTCTTT,CASSQVGQFTEAFF
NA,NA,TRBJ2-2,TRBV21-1,TGTGCCAGCAGCAAAGCGGTTAGCGGGGGCGGTGTTGACACCGGGGAGCTGTTTTTT,CASSKAVSGGGVDTGELFF
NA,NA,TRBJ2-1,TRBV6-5,TGTGCCAGCAGGGCAACATCTCTCGAGGGCAATGAGCAGTTCTTC,CASRATSLEGNEQFF
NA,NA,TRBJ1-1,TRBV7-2,TGTGCCAGCAGCTTACAAATCCACACTGAAGCTTTCTTT,CASSLQIHTEAFF
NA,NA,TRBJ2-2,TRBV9,TGTGCCAGCAGCGTAGCTCCTAACGGGGAGCTGTTTTTT,CASSVAPNGELFF
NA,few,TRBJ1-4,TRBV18,TGTGCCAGCTCACCATTCGACAGGACCTCAACTAATGAAAAACTGTTTTTT,CASSPFDRTSTNEKLFF
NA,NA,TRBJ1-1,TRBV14,TGTGCCAGCAGCCAAGATCGAGGGATGAACACTGAAGCTTTCTTT,CASSQDRGMNTEAFF
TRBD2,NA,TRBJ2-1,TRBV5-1,TGCGCCAGCAGCTTGACCAGCGGGGGACCCAACAATGAGCAGTTCTTC,CASSLTSGGPNNEQFF
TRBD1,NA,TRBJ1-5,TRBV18,TGTGCCAGCTCATTACAGGGGGGCCATCAGCCCCAGCATTTT,CASSLQGGHQPQHF
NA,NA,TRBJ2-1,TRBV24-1,TGTGCCACCAGTGATTCGAAGCGATCCCCTCTAAGTGAGCAGTTCTTC,CATSDSKRSPLSEQFF
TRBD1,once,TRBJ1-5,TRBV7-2,TGTGCCAGCAGACCCGGGACAGGGGTCGGGAATCAGCCCCAGCATTTT,CASRPGTGVGNQPQHF
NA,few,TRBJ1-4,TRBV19,TGTGCCAGTAGTATAGGCCCAGGGGTTCATGAAAAACTGTTTTTT,CASSIGPGVHEKLFF
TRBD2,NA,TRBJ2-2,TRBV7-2,TGTGCCAGCAGCTTAGTAGCGGGGGGATGGACCGGGGAGCTGTTTTTT,CASSLVAGGWTGELFF
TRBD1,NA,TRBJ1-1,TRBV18,TGTGCCAGCTTGGGACAGGGGTATCCGGGGACTGAAGCTTTCTTT,CASLGQGYPGTEAFF
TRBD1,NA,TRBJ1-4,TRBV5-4,TGTGCCAGCAGCATTAACCAGGGGGTTAATGAAAAACTGTTTTTT,CASSINQGVNEKLFF
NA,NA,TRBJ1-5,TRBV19,TGTGCCAGCAGTGGGAGGCTAATCGAGCCCCAGCATTTT,CASSGRLIEPQHF
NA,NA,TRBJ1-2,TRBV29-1,TGCAGCGTTGTTAACCGGAGCGGCTACACCTTC,CSVVNRSGYTF
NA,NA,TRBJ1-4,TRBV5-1,TGCGCCAGCAGCTTAGTCGGGGGTAGGCATGAAAAACTGTTTTTT,CASSLVGGRHEKLFF
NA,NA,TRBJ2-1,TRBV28,TGTGCCAGCAGTGCCCCCGGGGGCTCCTACAATGAGCAGTTCTTC,CASSAPGGSYNEQFF
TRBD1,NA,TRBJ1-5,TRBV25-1,TGTGCCAGCAGTCCCGGCCAAGGGGGCGGTCAATGGGCCCAGCATTTT,CASSPGQGGGQWAQHF
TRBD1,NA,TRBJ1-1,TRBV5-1,TGCGCCAGCAGCCCTTTGACAGGGGGCGGCACTGAAGCTTTCTTT,CASSPLTGGGTEAFF
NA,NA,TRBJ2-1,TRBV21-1,TGTGCCAGCAGCAAAGAAACTAGCGGGGGGGCCAACAATGAGCAGTTCTTC,CASSKETSGGANNEQFF